This TCR beta chain stems from a study of blood T cell repertoires in COVID-19. The overall study: From the United States, Italy and Spain came samples of acute and convalescent COVID-19. The cDNA or gDNA used as material had been derived from T cells, B-cell-depleted T cells, or PBMCs.

Original analysis: By means of reference gene primer amplification, nucleated cell counts were estimated. The table came from immunoSEQ multiplex PCR; TCRdb's copy has only in-frame clones and leaves some out. The V and J calls and clone size are taken from that table; D and trimming were inferred from the DNA. The sample records 190,000 or so clones, 78% being singletons. The V gene lost 1 base and the J gene lost 7 bases, with 11 bases spanning the gap. The CDR3 runs to 13 residues. Germline CDR1 is SGHAT and CDR2 is FQNNGV. The clonotype comes from a woman older than 75 with active or convalescent COVID-19. Sequencing was performed on peripheral blood. This rearrangement joins TRBV11-2 to TRBJ2-7; a weak D match, TRBD1 (6 bases). For the CDR3, the DNA is TGTGCCAGCAGCTTAGGAGTCCAGGGGGAGCAGTACTTC. As protein: CASSLGVQGEQYF.